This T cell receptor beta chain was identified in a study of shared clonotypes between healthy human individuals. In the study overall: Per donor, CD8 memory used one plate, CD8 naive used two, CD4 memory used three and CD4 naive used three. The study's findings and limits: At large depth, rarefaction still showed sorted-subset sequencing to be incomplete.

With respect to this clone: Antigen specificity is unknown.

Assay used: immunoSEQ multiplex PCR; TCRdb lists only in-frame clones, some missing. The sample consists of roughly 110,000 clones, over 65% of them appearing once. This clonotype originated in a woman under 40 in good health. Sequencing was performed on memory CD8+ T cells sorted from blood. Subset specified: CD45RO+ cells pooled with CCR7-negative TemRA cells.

The chain's CDR3 is CASSQDSASGYNEQFF. The CDR3 region has the DNA TGTGCCAGCAGCCAAGACTCGGCTAGCGGTTACAATGAGCAGTTCTTC. V and J are TRBV4-2 and TRBJ2-1; 7 bases agree with TRBD2. Germline CDR1 reads LGHNA; CDR2 reads YNFKEQ. V lost 0 bases and J lost 4; bases outside the gene matches: 6. This CDR3 contains 16 residues.